This T cell receptor (beta chain) was captured in a study of OX40 agonist ivuxolimab in advanced cancers. Study-level information: Patients got intravenous ivuxolimab at 0.01 to 10 mg/kg every 2 weeks. Study results and caveats: Average numbers of expanded clones were greater in CD8+ T cells than in CD4+.

Clones were read by immunoSEQ multiplex PCR, and TCRdb kept only the in-frame ones, dropping some. Seen here are tens of thousands of clones, about 80% observed once, and the top ten hold 4.4%. Trimming took off 0 bases at V and 1 base at J, with 10 bases between the two ends. This CDR3 is 16 amino acids long. CDR1 is LGHNA and CDR2 is YSLEER in the germline V gene. In its sample, this clone was seen once. What it recognizes is unknown. This receptor was taken from an adult with an advanced solid tumor such as melanoma, head and neck, liver or kidney cancer. V and J are TRBV4-3 and TRBJ1-5; D is unresolved. Sequenced here: CD4+ or CD8+ T cells sorted from blood, sampled in a trial of the OX40 agonist ivuxolimab. The CDR3 reads CASSQDLRQSNQPQHF. For the CDR3, the DNA is TGCGCCAGCAGCCAAGATCTAAGGCAGAGCAATCAGCCCCAGCATTTT.